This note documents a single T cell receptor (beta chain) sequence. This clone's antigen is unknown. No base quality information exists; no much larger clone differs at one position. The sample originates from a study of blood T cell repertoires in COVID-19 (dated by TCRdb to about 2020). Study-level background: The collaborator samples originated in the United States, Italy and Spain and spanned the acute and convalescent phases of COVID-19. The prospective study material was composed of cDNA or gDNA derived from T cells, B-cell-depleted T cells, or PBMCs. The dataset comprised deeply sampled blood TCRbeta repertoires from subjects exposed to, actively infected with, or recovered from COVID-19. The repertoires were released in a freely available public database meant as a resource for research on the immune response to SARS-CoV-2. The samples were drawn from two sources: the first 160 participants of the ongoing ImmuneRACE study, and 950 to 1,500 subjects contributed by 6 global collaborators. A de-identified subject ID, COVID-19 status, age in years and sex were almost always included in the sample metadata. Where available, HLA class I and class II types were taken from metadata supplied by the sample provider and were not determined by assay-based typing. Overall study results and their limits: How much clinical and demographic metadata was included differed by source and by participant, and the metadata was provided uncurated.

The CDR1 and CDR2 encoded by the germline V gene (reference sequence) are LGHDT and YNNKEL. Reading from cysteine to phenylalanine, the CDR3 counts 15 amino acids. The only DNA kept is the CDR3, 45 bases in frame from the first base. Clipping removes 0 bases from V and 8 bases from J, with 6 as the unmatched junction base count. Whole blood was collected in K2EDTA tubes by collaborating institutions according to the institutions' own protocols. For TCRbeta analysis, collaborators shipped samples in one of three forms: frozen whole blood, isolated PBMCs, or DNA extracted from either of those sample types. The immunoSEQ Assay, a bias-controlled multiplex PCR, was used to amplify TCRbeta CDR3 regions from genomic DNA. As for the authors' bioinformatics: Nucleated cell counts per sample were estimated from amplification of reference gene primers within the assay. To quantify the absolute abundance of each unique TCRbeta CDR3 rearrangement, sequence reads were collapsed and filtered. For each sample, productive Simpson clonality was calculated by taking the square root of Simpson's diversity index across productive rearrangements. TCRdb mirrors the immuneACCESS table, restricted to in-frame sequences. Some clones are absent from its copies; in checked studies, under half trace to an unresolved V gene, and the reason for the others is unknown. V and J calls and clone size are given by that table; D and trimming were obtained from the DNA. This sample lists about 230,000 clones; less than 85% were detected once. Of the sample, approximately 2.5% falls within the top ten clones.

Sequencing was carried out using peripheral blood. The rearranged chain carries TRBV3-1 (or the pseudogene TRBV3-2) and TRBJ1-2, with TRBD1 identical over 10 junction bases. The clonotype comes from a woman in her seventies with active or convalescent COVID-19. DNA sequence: TGTGCCAGCAGCCAAGATGGGGACAGGGGAGGCGGCTACACCTTC. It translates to CASSQDGDRGGGYTF.